This TCR beta chain was documented in a study of beta chain features in type 1 diabetes. At the level of the study: The number of sorted cells examined across all samples was 107,917,701. Whole-study results and caveats: The naive, central memory and Treg TCRB repertoires of patients appeared to be more similar to one another than those of healthy donors. Type 1 diabetes patients showed a moderate but significant shortening of TCRB CDR3s in all four CD4+ subsets. The influence of HLA type on TCRB rearrangement stayed undetermined.

Trimming took off 6 bases at V and 3 bases at J, with 6 bases between the two ends. Germline loops: CDR1 MNHEY, CDR2 SVGAGI. This CDR3 region has 11 residues. This clone has only a few counts. Its antigen is not identified. What was sequenced were expressed TCRB transcripts, since all of the isolated RNA had been reverse transcribed. The protocol was immunoSEQ multiplex PCR, while the TCRdb copy is restricted to in-frame clones and leaves out a portion. The sample includes hundreds of thousands of clones, about an eighth of them seen just once. This receptor was taken from a man aged 18 to 30 with type 1 diabetes. Input material: naive CD4+ T cells from blood. This chain uses TRBV6-5 with TRBJ2-7; D is uncertain. CDR3 nucleotide sequence: TGTGCCAGCAGGAGGTACTACGAGCAGTACTTC. It codes for CASRRYYEQYF.